One sample yielded the 17 T cell receptor beta chains listed below, sequenced in a study of blood T cell repertoires in COVID-19 (dated by TCRdb to the early 2020s). Libraries were prepared through the immunoSEQ multiplex PCR assay. As stored in TCRdb, this immuneACCESS dataset retains in-frame rearrangements with V and J assigned. A fraction of the clones does not appear; measured against another copy, unresolved V genes explain less than half of the discrepancy, and the remainder lacks a known reason. The sample table lists 45,000 or so clones, roughly 90% of them with a count of one. The ten largest make up approximately 23% of the sample. Sequenced: peripheral blood. The receptors come from a woman over 75 in a cohort sampled during active or convalescent COVID-19.

The chain joins TRBV5-4 to TRBJ2-7, with D possibly TRBD1 on 6 matching bases. The CDR3 has 16 residues. The germline V and J ends were trimmed by 0 bases and 5 bases, with 18 bases remaining between them. Germline CDR1 SGHNT, CDR2 YYREEE (reference sequence). The CDR3 is CASSLVTGKTGNEQYF. CDR3 nucleotide sequence: TGTGCCAGCAGCTTGGTGACAGGAAAAACAGGGAACGAGCAGTACTTC.

The chain joins TRBV5-1 to TRBJ1-2; no firm D call. The CDR3 length is 15 residues. CDR1 is SGHRS and CDR2 is YFSETQ in the germline V gene. Trimming removed 0 bases from V and 0 bases from J, with 9 bases in between. The chain's CDR3 is CASSLEYGANYGYTF. The CDR3 DNA is TGCGCCAGCAGCTTGGAGTACGGGGCTAACTATGGCTACACCTTC.

V is TRBV7-2 and J is TRBJ2-7, with TRBD2 matching over 7 bases. This CDR3 region has 15 residues. Germline CDR1 is SGHTA and CDR2 is FQGNSA. V was pared by 1 base and J by 0 bases, with 3 bases of the junction left unmatched. Written as DNA, the CDR3 is TGTGCCAGCAGCTTAGGGTCTAGCGGCTCCTACGAGCAGTACTTC. Translating it yields CASSLGSSGSYEQYF.

The rearrangement uses TRBV27 and TRBJ1-2, with 12 bases aligning to TRBD1. CDR3 length: 16 amino acids. Germline CDR1 and CDR2: MNHEY and SMNVEV (reference sequence). The V and J ends lost 5 bases and 4 bases, in that order; junction bases with no gene match: 8. In DNA form, the CDR3 reads TGTGCCAGCAGTGGGGGGACAGGGGGCGAGGGCTATGGCTACACCTTC. Residues: CASSGGTGGEGYGYTF.

V and J are TRBV18 and TRBJ1-3, with D maybe TRBD1 (6 bases). V lost 5 bases, J lost 1 base, and 15 bases lay in between. Germline assignment: CDR1 KGHSH and CDR2 LQKENI. The CDR3 is 16 residues long. The CDR3 sequence: CASSDGTLPSGNTIYF. The CDR3 DNA sequence: TGTGCCAGCTCAGACGGGACACTACCTTCTGGAAACACCATATATTTT.

The chain employs TRBV5-8 and TRBJ2-7; maybe TRBD1 (6 bases). This CDR3 region has 13 residues. CDR1 SGHTS and CDR2 YDEGEE come from the germline V gene. The ends were cut back, 3 bases at V and 3 bases at J, with 10 bases in the middle. In DNA form, the CDR3 reads TGTGCCAGCAGCTCCTTACAGGGCTACGAGCAGTACTTC. Its protein product is CASSSLQGYEQYF.

The J gene is TRBJ2-3, the V gene TRBV30; perhaps TRBD2 as D (6 bases). Germline values: CDR1 GTSNPN, CDR2 SVGIG (reference sequence). The CDR3 totals 13 residues. V was shortened by 3 bases and J by 6 bases, with 13 bases between the two germline ends. The CDR3 is CAWSGGGADTQYF. CDR3 in DNA: TGTGCCTGGAGCGGGGGTGGAGCGGATACGCAGTATTTT.

The chain has TRBV5-1 and TRBJ2-1; tentative D call: TRBD2 (5 bases). Germline V gene data show CDR1 as SGHRS and CDR2 as YFSETQ. Trimming cost V 4 bases and J 0 bases, with 14 bases left between them. This CDR3 is 16 amino acids long. For the CDR3, the DNA is TGCGCCAGCAGCCTGGGAGCGGCGAGCTCCTACAATGAGCAGTTCTTC. Translated, it gives CASSLGAASSYNEQFF.

The chain joins TRBV30 to TRBJ1-3; a possible D gene is TRBD1 (6 bases). There are 14 residues in the CDR3. Trimming stripped 4 bases from V and 2 bases from J, with 12 bases between. Looked up from germline, CDR1 is GTSNPN and CDR2 is SVGIG (reference sequence). This chain's CDR3 is CAWNERGTGNTIYF. In DNA form, the CDR3 reads TGTGCCTGGAACGAAAGGGGGACTGGAAACACCATATATTTT.

The V and J genes are TRBV12-5 and TRBJ2-2; TRBD2 might be the D (7 bases). The CDR3 covers 16 residues. Trimming cost V 0 bases and J 3 bases, with 11 bases left between them. Germline loops: CDR1 LGHNT, CDR2 FRNRAP. This CDR3 is CASGLVGGRYTGELFF. Here the CDR3 DNA reads TGTGCTAGTGGTTTGGTCGGGGGGCGATACACCGGGGAGCTGTTTTTT. Full variable domain (missing parts from reference TRBV12-5 and TRBJ2-2): DARVTQTPRHKVTEMGQEVTMRCQPILGHNTVFWYRQTMMQGLELLAYFRNRAPLDDSGMPKDRFSAEMPDATLATLKIQPSEPRDSAVYFCASGLVGGRYTGELFFGEGSRLTVL.

The V gene is TRBV2, the J gene TRBJ2-5; 8 bases agree with TRBD2. Germline values: CDR1 SNHLY, CDR2 FYNNEI. Germline trimming cut 6 bases from V and 5 bases from J; bases unmatched to any gene: 8. The CDR3 has 14 residues. CDR3 region: CASSKSGTRETQYF. Written as DNA, the CDR3 is TGTGCCAGCAGCAAATCCGGGACTAGGGAGACCCAGTACTTC. The variable domain in full, with the rest retrieved from reference TRBV2 and TRBJ2-5, is EPEVTQTPSHQVTQMGQEVILRCVPISNHLYFYWYRQILGQKVEFLVSFYNNEISEKSEIFDDQFSVERPDGSNFTLKIRSTKLEDSAMYFCASSKSGTRETQYFGPGTRLLVL.

The chain joins TRBV4-1 to TRBJ1-2; maybe TRBD1 (6 bases). V lost 0 bases to trimming and J lost 2 bases, with 10 bases between them. There are 15 residues in the CDR3. Germline V gives CDR1 MGHRA, CDR2 YSYEKL. Here the CDR3 reads CASSQDAGENYGYTF. The CDR3 DNA sequence: TGCGCCAGCAGCCAAGATGCAGGGGAGAACTATGGCTACACCTTC.

The table lists this clone with a few counts. The genes are TRBV6-5 and TRBJ1-1; TRBD1 is a possible D gene (6 bases). The CDR3 consists of 14 residues. V lost 5 bases and J 3 bases, leaving 13 bases between the germline ends. The germline V gene has CDR1 MNHEY and CDR2 SVGAGI. This CDR3 reads CASSPQGSHTEAFF. The CDR3, as DNA: TGTGCCAGCAGTCCACAGGGATCCCACACTGAAGCTTTCTTT.

J is TRBJ2-5 and V is TRBV4-1; 11 positions match TRBD2. V lost 2 bases and J lost 5; bases outside the gene matches: 4. The CDR3 loop spans 15 amino acids. Germline values: CDR1 MGHRA, CDR2 YSYEKL. The CDR3 DNA reads TGCGCCAGCAGCCAAATGTCTAGCGGGAGGGAGACCCAGTACTTC. It is translated as CASSQMSSGRETQYF.

The count of this clone is one. The chain recombines TRBV2 with TRBJ2-1; 9 bases line up with TRBD2. With 4 bases clipped from V and 7 bases from J, the junction kept 8 bases outside the gene matches. The length of the CDR3 is 15 residues. Looked up from germline, CDR1 is SNHLY and CDR2 is FYNNEI. The CDR3 coding sequence is TGTGCCAGCAGTGGGGTAGCGGGAGTGAATAATGAGCAGTTCTTC. Translated: CASSGVAGVNNEQFF.

Here the CDR3 DNA reads TGTGCCAGCAGCCCTCGGACAGAGAGCACAGATACGCAGTATTTT. It encodes CASSPRTESTDTQYF. The rearrangement joins TRBV5-4 to TRBJ2-3; D may be TRBD1 (6 bases). The germline CDR1 and CDR2 sequences are SGHNT and YYREEE (reference sequence). Deletions cut 4 bases from V and 0 bases from J, with 12 bases between. This CDR3 comprises 15 residues.

Here the CDR3 DNA reads TGTGCCAGCAGCTTAGATCTGGGGCAGGGCCCGCGGGGCTACACCTTC. Its protein product is CASSLDLGQGPRGYTF. J is TRBJ1-2 and V is TRBV11-2; D perhaps matches TRBD1 (5 bases). Per the germline V gene, CDR1 is SGHAT and CDR2 is FQNNGV. The CDR3 consists of 16 residues. With 0 bases removed from V and 8 bases from J, the gap between germline ends came to 19 bases.